This T cell receptor (beta chain) was recorded in a study of T-cell memory formation after mild COVID-19. About the study: TCR clusters showed largely donor specificity.

TCRdb used MiXCR to reprocess the 5' RACE reads, holding one entry per CDR3 protein. Here the sample spans approximately 250,000 distinct CDR3 sequences, around 15% being singletons. The CDR3 consists of 12 residues. V lost 5 bases and J 6 bases, leaving 8 bases between the germline ends. In germline, CDR1 is SGHVS, CDR2 FNYEAQ. This clonotype was recorded a few times. The chain recombines TRBV7-6 with TRBJ1-5; no definite D call. The sequenced material came from PBMCs or a T cell subset sorted from them (not recorded which). The source of this sequence is a man between 18 and 29 years old who had mild COVID-19 (a few samples of this study predate the infection). Cell type and time point are not known. The CDR3 nucleotides are TGTGCCAGCAGCCCACTTGGTCAGCCCCAGCATTTT. The encoded protein is CASSPLGQPQHF.